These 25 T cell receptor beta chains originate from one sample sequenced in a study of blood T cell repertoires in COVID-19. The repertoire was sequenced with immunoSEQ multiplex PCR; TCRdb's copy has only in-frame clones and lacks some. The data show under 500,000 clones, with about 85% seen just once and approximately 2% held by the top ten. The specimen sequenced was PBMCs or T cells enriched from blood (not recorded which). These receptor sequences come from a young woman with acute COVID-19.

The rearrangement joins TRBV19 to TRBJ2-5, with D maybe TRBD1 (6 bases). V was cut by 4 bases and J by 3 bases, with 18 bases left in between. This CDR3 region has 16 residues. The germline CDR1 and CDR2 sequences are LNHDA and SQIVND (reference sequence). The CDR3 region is CASSTPVAQGKETQYF. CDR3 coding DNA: TGTGCCAGTAGTACCCCCGTTGCACAGGGAAAAGAGACCCAGTACTTC.

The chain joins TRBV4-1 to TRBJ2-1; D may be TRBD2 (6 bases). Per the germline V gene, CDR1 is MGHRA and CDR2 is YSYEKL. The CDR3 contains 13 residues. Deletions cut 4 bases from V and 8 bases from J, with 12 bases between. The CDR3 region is CASSPLSSDEQFF. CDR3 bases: TGCGCCAGCAGCCCCCTCTCTAGCGATGAGCAGTTCTTC.

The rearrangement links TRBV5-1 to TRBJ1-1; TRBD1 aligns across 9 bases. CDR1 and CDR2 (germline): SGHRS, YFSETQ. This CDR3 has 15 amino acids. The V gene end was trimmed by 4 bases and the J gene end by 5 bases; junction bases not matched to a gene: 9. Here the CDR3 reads CASSTTGQGFTEAFF. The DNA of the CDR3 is TGCGCCAGCAGCACAACGGGACAGGGTTTTACTGAAGCTTTCTTT.

The CDR3 DNA follows: TGTGCCATCAGTGAAATTCTGGGGGGGAATAATTCACCCCTCCACTTT. Amino acids: CAISEILGGNNSPLHF. The chain links TRBV10-3 to TRBJ1-6, with D possibly matching TRBD1 (5 bases). The CDR3 runs to 16 residues. Trimming shortened V by 3 bases and J by 5 bases, and 14 bases separated the two germline ends. Germline V lookup: CDR1 ENHRY, CDR2 SYGVKD.

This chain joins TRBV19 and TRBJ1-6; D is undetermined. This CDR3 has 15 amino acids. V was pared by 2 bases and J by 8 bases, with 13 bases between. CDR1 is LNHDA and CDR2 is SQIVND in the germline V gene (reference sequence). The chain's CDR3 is CASSILLSEDSPLHF. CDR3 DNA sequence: TGTGCCAGTAGTATATTACTAAGCGAAGATTCACCCCTCCACTTT.

The DNA of the CDR3 is TGTGCCAGCAAAGCATACGAGCAGTACTTC. Translating gives CASKAYEQYF. This chain connects TRBV2 to TRBJ2-7; no definite D call. Trimming shortened V by 7 bases and J by 4 bases, and 5 bases separated the two germline ends. The germline V gene encodes CDR1 SNHLY and CDR2 FYNNEI. CDR3 length: 10 residues.

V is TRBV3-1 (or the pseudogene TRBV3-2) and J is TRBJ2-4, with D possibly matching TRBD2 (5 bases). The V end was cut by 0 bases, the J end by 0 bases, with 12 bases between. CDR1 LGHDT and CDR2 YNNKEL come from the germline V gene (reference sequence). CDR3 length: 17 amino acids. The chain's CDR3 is CASSQDGIRLAKNIQYF. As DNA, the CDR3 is TGTGCCAGCAGCCAAGACGGGATCAGGTTAGCCAAAAACATTCAGTACTTC.

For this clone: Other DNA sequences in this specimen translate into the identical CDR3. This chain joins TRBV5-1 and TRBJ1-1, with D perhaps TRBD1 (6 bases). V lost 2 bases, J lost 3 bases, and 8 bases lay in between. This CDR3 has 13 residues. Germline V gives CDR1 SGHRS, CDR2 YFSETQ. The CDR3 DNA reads TGCGCCAGCAGCTTTTCAGGGGACACTGAAGCTTTCTTT. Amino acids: CASSFSGDTEAFF. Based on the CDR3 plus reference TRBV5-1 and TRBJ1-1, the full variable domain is KAGVTQTPRYLIKTRGQQVTLSCSPISGHRSVSWYQQTPGQGLQFLFEYFSETQRNKGNFPGRFSGRQFSNSRSEMNVSTLELGDSALYLCASSFSGDTEAFFGQGTRLTVV.

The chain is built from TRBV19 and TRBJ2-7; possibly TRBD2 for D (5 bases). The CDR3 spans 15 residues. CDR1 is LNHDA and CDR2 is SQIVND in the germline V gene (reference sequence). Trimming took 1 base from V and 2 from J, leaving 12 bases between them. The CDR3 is CASSIVASRTYEQYF. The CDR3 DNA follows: TGTGCCAGTAGTATAGTTGCTAGCAGAACCTACGAGCAGTACTTC.

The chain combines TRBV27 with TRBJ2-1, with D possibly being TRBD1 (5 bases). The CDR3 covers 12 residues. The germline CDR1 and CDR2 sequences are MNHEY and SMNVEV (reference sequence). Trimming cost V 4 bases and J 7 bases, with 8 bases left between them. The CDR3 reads CASSYPGNEQFF. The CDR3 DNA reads TGTGCCAGCAGTTATCCAGGGAATGAGCAGTTCTTC.

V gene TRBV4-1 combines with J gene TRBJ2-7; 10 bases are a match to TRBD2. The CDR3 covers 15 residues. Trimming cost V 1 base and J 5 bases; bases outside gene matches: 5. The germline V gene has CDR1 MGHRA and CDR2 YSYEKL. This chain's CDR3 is CASSQGASGGNEQYF. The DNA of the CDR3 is TGCGCCAGCAGCCAAGGGGCTAGCGGGGGAAACGAGCAGTACTTC.

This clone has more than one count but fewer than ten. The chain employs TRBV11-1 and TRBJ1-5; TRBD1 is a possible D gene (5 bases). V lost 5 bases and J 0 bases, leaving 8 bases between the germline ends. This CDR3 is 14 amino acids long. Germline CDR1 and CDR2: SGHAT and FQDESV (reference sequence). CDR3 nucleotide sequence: TGTGCCAGCAGCGCCGACAGTAGCAATCAGCCCCAGCATTTT. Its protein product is CASSADSSNQPQHF.

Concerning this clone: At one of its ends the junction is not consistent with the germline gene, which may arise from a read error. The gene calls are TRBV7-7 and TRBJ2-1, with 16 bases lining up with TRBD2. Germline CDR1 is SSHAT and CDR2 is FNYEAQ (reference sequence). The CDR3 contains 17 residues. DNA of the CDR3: TGTGCTAGCAGCCCGGGACTAGCGGGGGGGCCCTACAATGAGCAGTTCTTC. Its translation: CASSPGLAGGPYNEQFF.

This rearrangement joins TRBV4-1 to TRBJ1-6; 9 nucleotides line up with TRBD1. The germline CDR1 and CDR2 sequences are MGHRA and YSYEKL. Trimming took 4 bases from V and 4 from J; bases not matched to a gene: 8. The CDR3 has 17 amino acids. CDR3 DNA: TGCGCCAGCAGCCCGAATTGGACAGGGGATTATAATTCACCCCTCCACTTT. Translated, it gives CASSPNWTGDYNSPLHF.

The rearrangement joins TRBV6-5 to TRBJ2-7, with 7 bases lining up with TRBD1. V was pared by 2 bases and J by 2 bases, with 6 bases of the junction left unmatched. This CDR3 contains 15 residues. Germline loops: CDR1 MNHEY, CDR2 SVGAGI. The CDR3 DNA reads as TGTGCCAGCAGTTACGGGATGCAGGGGGCCTACGAGCAGTACTTC. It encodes CASSYGMQGAYEQYF.

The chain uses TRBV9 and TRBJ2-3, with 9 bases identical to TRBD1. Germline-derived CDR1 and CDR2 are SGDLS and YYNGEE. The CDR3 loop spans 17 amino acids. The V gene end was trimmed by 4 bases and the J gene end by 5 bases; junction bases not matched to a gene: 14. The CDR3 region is CASSLSVHRGRVDTQYF. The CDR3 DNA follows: TGTGCCAGCAGCCTGTCAGTCCACAGGGGGCGCGTAGATACGCAGTATTTT.

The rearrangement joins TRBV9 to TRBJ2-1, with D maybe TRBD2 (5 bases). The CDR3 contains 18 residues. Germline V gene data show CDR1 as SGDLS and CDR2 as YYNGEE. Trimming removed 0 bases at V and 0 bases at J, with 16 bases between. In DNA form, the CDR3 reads TGTGCCAGCAGCGTAGCAGCCGGGATTCTAAGCTCCTACAATGAGCAGTTCTTC. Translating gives CASSVAAGILSSYNEQFF.

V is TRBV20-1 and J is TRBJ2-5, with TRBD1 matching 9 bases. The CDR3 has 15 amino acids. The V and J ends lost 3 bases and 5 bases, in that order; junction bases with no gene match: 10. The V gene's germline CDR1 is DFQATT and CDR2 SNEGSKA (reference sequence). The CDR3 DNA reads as TGCAGTGCTAGTGAAACGGACAGGGGATCGGAGACCCAGTACTTC. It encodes CSASETDRGSETQYF.

The CDR3: CASSYGFGTGAYEQYF. The CDR3 DNA is TGTGCCAGCAGTTACGGCTTTGGGACAGGGGCCTACGAGCAGTACTTC. The chain links TRBV6-2 or TRBV6-3 to TRBJ2-7; TRBD1 matches 10 bases. After removal of 2 bases from V and 2 bases from J, the junction contained 6 bases not matched to a gene. The CDR3 has 16 residues. The germline gives CDR1 MNHEY, CDR2 SVGEGT.

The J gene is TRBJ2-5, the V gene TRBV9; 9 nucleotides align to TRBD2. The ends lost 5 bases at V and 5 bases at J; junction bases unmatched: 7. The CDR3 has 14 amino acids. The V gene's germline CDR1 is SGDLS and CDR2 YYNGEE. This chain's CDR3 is CASSSGGIIETQYF. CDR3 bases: TGTGCCAGCAGTAGCGGGGGTATTATCGAGACCCAGTACTTC.

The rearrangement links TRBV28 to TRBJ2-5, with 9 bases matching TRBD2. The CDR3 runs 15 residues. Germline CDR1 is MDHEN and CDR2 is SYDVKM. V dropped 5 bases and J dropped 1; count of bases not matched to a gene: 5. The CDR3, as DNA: TGTGCCAGCAGTATGCTAGCGGGGACCCAAGAGACCCAGTACTTC. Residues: CASSMLAGTQETQYF.

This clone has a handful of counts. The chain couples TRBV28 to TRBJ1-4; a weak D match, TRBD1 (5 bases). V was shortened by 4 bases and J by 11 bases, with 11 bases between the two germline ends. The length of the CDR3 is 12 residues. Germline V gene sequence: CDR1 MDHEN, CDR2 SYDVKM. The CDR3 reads CASSSNRGKLFF. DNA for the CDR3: TGTGCCAGCAGTTCAAACCGGGGGAAACTGTTTTTT.

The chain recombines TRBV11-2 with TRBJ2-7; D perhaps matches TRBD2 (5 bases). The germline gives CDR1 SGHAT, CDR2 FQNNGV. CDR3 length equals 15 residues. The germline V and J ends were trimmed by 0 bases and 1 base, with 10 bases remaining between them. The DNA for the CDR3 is TGTGCCAGCAGCTTAGATTCTCGGGAATCCTACGAGCAGTACTTC. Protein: CASSLDSRESYEQYF. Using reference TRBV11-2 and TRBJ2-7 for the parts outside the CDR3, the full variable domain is EAGVAQSPRYKIIEKRQSVAFWCNPISGHATLYWYQQILGQGPKLLIQFQNNGVVDDSQLPKDRFSAERLKGVDSTLKIQPAKLEDSAVYLCASSLDSRESYEQYFGPGTRLTVT.

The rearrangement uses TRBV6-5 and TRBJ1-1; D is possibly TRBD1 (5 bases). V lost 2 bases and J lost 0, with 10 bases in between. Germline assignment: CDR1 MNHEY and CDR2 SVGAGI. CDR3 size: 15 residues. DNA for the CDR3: TGTGCCAGCAGTTACGATAGGGGCGTGAACACTGAAGCTTTCTTT. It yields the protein CASSYDRGVNTEAFF.

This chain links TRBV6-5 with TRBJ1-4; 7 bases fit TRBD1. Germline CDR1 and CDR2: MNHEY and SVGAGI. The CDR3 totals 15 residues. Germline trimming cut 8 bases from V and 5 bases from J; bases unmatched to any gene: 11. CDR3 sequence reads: CASFPRQGWNEKLFF. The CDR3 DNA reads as TGTGCCAGCTTCCCCAGACAGGGTTGGAATGAAAAACTGTTTTTT.